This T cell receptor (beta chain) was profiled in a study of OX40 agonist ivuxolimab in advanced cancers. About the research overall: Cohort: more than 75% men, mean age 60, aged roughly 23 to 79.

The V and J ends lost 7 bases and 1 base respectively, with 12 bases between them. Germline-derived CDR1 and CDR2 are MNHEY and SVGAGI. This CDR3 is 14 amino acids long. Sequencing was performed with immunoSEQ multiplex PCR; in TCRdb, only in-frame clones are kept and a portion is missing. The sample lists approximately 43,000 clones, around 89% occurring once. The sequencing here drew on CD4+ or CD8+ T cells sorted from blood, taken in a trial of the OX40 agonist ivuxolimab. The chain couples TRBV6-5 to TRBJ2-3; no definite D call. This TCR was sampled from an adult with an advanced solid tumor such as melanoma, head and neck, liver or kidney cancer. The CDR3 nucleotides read TGTGCCAGCAAGGACCCTCGGGGCACAGATACGCAGTATTTT. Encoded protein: CASKDPRGTDTQYF.